Given below is one T cell receptor (beta chain) in context. The record originates from a study of blood T cell repertoires in COVID-19. Study context: COVID-19 samples from acute and convalescent phases originated in the United States, Italy and Spain. Sources were T cells, B-cell-depleted T cells, or PBMCs; the material itself was cDNA or gDNA.

Per the study methods: Estimation of nucleated cell counts was performed using reference gene primer amplification. Assay: immunoSEQ multiplex PCR; the TCRdb copy retains only in-frame clones and omits some. That table supplies the V and J calls and clone size; D and trimming were determined from the DNA. This table holds about 21,000 clones, more than 75% found once. The sequence was obtained from a human donor with active COVID-19. The donor label of this sample is uncertain. Sequencing was done on a sample of peripheral blood.

CDR3 residues: CASSYSTGDPGELFF. The DNA of the CDR3 is TGTGCCAGCAGTTACTCGACAGGTGATCCCGGGGAGCTGTTTTTT. V is TRBV6-2 or TRBV6-3 and J is TRBJ2-2; possible D gene TRBD1, 6 bases. CDR3 length: 15 residues. Looked up from germline, CDR1 is MNHEY and CDR2 is SVGEGT. Trimming stripped 0 bases from V and 6 bases from J, with 11 bases between.